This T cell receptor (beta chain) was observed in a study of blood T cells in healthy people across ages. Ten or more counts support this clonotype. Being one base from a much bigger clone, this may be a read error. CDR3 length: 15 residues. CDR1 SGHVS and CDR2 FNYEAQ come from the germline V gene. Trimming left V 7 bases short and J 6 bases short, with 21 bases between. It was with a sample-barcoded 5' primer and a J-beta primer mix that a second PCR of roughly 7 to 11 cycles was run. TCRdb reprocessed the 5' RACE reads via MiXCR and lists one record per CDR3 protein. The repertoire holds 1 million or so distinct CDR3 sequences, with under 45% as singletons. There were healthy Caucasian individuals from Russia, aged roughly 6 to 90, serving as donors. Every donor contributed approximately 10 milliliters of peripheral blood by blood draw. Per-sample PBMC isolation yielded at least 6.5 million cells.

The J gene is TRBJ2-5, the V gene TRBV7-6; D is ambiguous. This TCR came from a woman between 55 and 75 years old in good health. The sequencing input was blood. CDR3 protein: CASTIFRSEGKTQYF. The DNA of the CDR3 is TGTGCCAGCACCATCTTCCGCTCGGAAGGAAAGACCCAGTACTTC.